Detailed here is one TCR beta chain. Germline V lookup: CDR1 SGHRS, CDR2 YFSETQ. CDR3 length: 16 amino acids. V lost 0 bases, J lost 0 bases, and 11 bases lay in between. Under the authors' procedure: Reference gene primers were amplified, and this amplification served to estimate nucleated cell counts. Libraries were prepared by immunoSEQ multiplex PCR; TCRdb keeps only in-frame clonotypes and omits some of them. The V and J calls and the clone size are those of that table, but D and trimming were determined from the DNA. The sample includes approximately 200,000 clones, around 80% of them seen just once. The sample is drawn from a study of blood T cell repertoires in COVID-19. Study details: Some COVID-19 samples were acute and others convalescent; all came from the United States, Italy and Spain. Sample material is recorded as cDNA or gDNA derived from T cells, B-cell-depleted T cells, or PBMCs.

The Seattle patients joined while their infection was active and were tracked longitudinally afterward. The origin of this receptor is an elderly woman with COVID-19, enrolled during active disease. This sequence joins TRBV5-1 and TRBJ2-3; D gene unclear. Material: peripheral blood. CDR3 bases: TGCGCCAGCAGCTTGGTTCGCGTATCGAGCACAGATACGCAGTATTTT. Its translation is CASSLVRVSSTDTQYF. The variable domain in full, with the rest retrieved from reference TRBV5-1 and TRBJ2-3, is KAGVTQTPRYLIKTRGQQVTLSCSPISGHRSVSWYQQTPGQGLQFLFEYFSETQRNKGNFPGRFSGRQFSNSRSEMNVSTLELGDSALYLCASSLVRVSSTDTQYFGPGTRLTVL.